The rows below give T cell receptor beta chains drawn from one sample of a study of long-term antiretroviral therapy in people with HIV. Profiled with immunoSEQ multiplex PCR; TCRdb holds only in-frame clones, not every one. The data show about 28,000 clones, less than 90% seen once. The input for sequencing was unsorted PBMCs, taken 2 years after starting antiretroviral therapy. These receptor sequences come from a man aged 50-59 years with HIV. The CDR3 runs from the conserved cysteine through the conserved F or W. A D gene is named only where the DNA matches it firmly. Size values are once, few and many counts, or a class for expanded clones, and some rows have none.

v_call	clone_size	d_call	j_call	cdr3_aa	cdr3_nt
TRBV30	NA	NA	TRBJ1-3	CAWSPGYGNTIYF	TGTGCCTGGAGTCCGGGGTACGGAAACACCATATATTTT
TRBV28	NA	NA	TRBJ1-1	CASSWRDWYYTEAFF	TGTGCCAGCAGTTGGAGGGACTGGTATTACACTGAAGCTTTCTTT
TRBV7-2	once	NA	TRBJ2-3	CASRRTGTDTQYF	TGTGCCAGCCGTCGGACAGGCACAGATACGCAGTATTTT
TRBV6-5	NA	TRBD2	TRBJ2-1	CASSYTSGREYNEQFF	TGTGCCAGCAGTTATACGAGCGGGAGAGAGTACAATGAGCAGTTCTTC
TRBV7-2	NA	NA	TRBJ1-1	CASSLVMAHRDMNTEAFF	TGTGCCAGCAGCTTAGTAATGGCCCACAGGGACATGAACACTGAAGCTTTCTTT
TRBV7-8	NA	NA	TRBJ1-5	CASSRDTATQPQHF	TGTGCCAGCAGCCGGGACACGGCGACCCAGCCCCAGCATTTT
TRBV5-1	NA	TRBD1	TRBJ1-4	CASSLARGNEKLFF	TGCGCCAGCAGCTTGGCCAGGGGGAATGAAAAACTGTTTTTT
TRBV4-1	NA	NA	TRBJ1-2	CASSQAGGAGLDGYTF	TGCGCCAGCAGCCAAGCCGGAGGGGCAGGACTTGATGGCTACACCTTC
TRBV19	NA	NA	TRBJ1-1	CASSTKTDMNTEAFF	TGTGCCAGTAGTACCAAGACAGACATGAACACTGAAGCTTTCTTT
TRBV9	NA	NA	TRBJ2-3	CASSREGFSTDTQYF	TGTGCCAGCAGCCGAGAGGGTTTTAGCACAGATACGCAGTATTTT
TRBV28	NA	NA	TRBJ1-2	CASIQGNGYTF	TGTGCCAGCATCCAAGGGAATGGCTACACCTTC
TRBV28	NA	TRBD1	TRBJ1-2	CASSLLQGASDYGYTF	TGTGCCAGCAGTTTATTACAGGGGGCAAGCGACTATGGCTACACCTTC
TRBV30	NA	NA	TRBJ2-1	CAWSQGLVYEQFF	TGTGCCTGGAGTCAGGGACTGGTTTATGAGCAGTTCTTC
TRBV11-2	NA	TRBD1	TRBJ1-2	CASSPGQGTYGYTF	TGTGCCAGCAGCCCGGGACAGGGAACCTATGGCTACACCTTC
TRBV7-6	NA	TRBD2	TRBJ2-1	CASSLRGGPNEQFF	TGTGCCAGCAGCTTGCGGGGGGGTCCCAATGAGCAGTTCTTC
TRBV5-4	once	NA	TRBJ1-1	CASNPDGRNTEAFF	TGTGCCAGCAACCCCGACGGAAGAAACACTGAAGCTTTCTTT
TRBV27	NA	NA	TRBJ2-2	CASSLVTGELFF	TGTGCCAGCAGTTTGGTCACCGGGGAGCTGTTTTTT
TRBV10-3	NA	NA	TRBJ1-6	CAITQGLNSPLHF	TGTGCCATCACTCAGGGGTTAAATTCACCCCTCCACTTT
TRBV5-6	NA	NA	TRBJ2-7	CASSRAQLGAKQYF	TGTGCCAGCAGCCGTGCGCAGCTTGGCGCGAAACAGTACTTC
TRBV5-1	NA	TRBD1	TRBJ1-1	CASSLQGPEAFF	TGCGCCAGCAGCCTACAGGGGCCTGAAGCTTTCTTT
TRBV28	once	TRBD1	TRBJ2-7	CASSSTTGGPQYF	TGTGCCAGCAGCTCAACGACAGGGGGCCCGCAGTACTTC
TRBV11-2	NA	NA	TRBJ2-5	CASSFPPQEETQYF	TGTGCCAGCAGCTTTCCGCCACAAGAAGAGACCCAGTACTTC
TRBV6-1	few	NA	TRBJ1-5	CATWAGLQPQHF	TGTGCCACCTGGGCGGGCTTACAGCCCCAGCATTTT
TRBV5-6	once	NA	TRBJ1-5	CASSLGRFRNQPQHF	TGTGCCAGCAGCTTGGGTAGGTTTCGGAATCAGCCCCAGCATTTT
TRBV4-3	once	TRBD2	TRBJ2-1	CASSQGYRLREGSNEQFF	TGCGCCAGCAGCCAAGGGTACCGACTGCGGGAGGGTTCCAATGAGCAGTTCTTC
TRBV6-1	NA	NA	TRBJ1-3	CASSEFLQITGNTIYF	TGTGCCAGCAGTGAATTTTTACAGATTACTGGAAACACCATATATTTT
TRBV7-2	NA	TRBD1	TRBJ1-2	CASSRGQGNYGYTF	TGTGCCAGCAGCCGTGGACAGGGGAACTATGGCTACACCTTC
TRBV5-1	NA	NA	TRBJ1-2	CASSSGNYPYGYTF	TGCGCCAGCAGTTCTGGGAATTACCCCTATGGCTACACCTTC
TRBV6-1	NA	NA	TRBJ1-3	CASSEWSYGNTIYF	TGTGCCAGCAGTGAATGGAGTTATGGAAACACCATATATTTT
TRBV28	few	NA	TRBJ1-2	CASSLYGWGNYGYTF	TGTGCCAGCAGTTTATACGGCTGGGGGAACTATGGCTACACCTTC
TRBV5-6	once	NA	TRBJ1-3	CASSLVDGRNTIYF	TGTGCCAGCAGCTTAGTTGACGGCCGAAACACCATATATTTT
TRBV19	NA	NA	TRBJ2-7	CASSIVGFSSYEQYF	TGTGCCAGTAGTATAGTAGGGTTTAGCTCCTACGAGCAGTACTTC
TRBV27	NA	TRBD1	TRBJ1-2	CASSPTGIYGYTF	TGTGCCAGCAGTCCGACAGGGATATATGGCTACACCTTC
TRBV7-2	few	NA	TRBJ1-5	CASSLTGYQPQHF	TGTGCCAGCAGCTTAACCGGGTATCAGCCCCAGCATTTT
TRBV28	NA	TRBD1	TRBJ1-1	CASSLGTVNGNTEAFF	TGTGCCAGCAGTCTAGGGACAGTTAACGGGAACACTGAAGCTTTCTTT
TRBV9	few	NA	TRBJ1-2	CASSVAFTGYHGYTF	TGTGCCAGCAGCGTAGCTTTCACAGGGTATCATGGCTACACCTTC
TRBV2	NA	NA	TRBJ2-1	CASSSLAAEQFF	TGTGCCAGCAGTAGCCTAGCAGCTGAGCAGTTCTTC
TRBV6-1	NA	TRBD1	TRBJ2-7	CAITNDRGATYEQYF	TGTGCCATTACAAACGACAGGGGCGCTACCTACGAGCAGTACTTC
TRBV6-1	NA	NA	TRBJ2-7	CASSEEVSGGYEQYF	TGTGCCAGCAGTGAAGAAGTTAGCGGAGGCTACGAGCAGTACTTC
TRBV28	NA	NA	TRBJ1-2	CASSSPIGLTWGYTF	TGTGCCAGCAGTTCACCGATCGGCCTCACCTGGGGCTACACCTTC
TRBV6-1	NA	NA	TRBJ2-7	CASNLQVRGEQYF	TGTGCCAGCAACCTCCAGGTTCGGGGCGAGCAGTACTTC
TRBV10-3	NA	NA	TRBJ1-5	CAISEAPSGIDQPQHF	TGTGCCATCAGTGAAGCCCCCTCCGGGATCGATCAGCCCCAGCATTTT
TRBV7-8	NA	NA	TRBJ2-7	CASSLGQTSYEQYF	TGTGCCAGCAGCTTAGGGCAGACCTCCTACGAGCAGTACTTC
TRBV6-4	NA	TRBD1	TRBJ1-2	CASSTDPTGNYGYTF	TGTGCCAGCAGCACTGATCCGACAGGGAACTATGGCTACACCTTC
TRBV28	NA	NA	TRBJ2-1	CASSLQNSYNEQFF	TGTGCCAGCAGTTTGCAGAACTCCTACAATGAGCAGTTCTTC
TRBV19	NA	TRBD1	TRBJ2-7	CASSIGQGADEQYF	TGTGCCAGTAGTATAGGTCAGGGGGCGGACGAGCAGTACTTC
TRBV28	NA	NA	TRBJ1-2	CASSSSGLYGYTF	TGTGCCAGCAGCTCCTCGGGCCTTTATGGCTACACCTTC
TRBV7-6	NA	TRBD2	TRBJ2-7	CASSSLLGSGTYEQYF	TGTGCCAGCAGCTCCCTGTTGGGGAGCGGGACCTACGAGCAGTACTTC
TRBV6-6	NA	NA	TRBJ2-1	CASAQDEQFF	TGTGCCAGCGCCCAGGATGAGCAGTTCTTC
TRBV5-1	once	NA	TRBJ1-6	CASSLGGGPSPLHF	TGCGCCAGCAGCTTGGGAGGGGGTCCTTCACCCCTCCACTTT
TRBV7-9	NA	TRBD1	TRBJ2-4	CASSLGTGGAKNIQYF	TGTGCCAGCAGCTTGGGGACAGGGGGAGCCAAAAACATTCAGTACTTC
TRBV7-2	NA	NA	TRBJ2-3	CASSLVPPSHGDTQYF	TGTGCCAGCAGCTTAGTCCCTCCTAGTCATGGGGATACGCAGTATTTT
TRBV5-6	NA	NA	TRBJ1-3	CASSLRFRGNTIYF	TGTGCCAGCAGCTTGAGGTTTCGAGGGAACACCATATATTTT
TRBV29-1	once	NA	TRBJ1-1	CSVEGNTEAFF	TGCAGCGTCGAGGGGAACACTGAAGCTTTCTTT
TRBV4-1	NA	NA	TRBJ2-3	CASSQVEADTQYF	TGCGCCAGCAGCCAAGTAGAGGCAGATACGCAGTATTTT
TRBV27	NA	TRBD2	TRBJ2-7	CASSTSGGPLYEQYF	TGTGCCAGCAGTACTAGCGGGGGTCCCCTCTACGAGCAGTACTTC
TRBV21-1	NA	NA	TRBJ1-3	CASSKGTRFSGNTIYF	TGTGCCAGCAGCAAAGGAACCCGCTTCTCTGGAAACACCATATATTTT